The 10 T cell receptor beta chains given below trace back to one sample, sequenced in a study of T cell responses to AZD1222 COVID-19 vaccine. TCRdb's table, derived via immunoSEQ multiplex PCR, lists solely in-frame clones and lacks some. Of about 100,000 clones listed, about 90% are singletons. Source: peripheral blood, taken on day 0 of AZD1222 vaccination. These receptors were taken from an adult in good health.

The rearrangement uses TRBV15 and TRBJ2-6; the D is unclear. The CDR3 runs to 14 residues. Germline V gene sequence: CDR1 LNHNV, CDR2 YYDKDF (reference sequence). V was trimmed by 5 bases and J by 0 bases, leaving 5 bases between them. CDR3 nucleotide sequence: TGTGCCACCAGCGCCCCCTCTGGGGCCAACGTCCTGACTTTC. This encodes CATSAPSGANVLTF.

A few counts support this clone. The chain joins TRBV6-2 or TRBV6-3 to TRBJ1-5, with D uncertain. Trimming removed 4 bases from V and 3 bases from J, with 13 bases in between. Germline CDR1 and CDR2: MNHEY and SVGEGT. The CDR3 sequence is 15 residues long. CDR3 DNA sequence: TGTGCCAGCAGTTTTGACGAGGAGAACAATCAGCCCCAGCATTTT. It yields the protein CASSFDEENNQPQHF.

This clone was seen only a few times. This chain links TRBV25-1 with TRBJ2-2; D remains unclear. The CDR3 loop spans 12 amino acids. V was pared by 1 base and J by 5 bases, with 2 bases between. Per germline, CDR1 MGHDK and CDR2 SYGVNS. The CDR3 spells CASSELTGELFF. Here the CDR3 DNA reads TGTGCCAGCAGTGAATTAACCGGGGAGCTGTTTTTT.

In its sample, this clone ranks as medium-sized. The CDR3, as DNA: TGTGCCAGCAGTTTAGAGTGGGCCTATGGCTACACCTTC. It encodes CASSLEWAYGYTF. The V gene is TRBV12-3 or TRBV12-4, the J gene TRBJ1-2; D is undetermined. V lost 1 base and J lost 4, with 7 bases in between. The CDR3 is 13 amino acids.

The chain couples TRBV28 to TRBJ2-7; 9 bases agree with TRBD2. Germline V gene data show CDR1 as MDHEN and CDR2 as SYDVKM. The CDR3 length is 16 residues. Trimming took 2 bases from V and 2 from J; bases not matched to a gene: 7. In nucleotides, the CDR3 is TGTGCCAGCAGTTTAAGAACTAGCGGGCCAACCTACGAGCAGTACTTC. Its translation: CASSLRTSGPTYEQYF.

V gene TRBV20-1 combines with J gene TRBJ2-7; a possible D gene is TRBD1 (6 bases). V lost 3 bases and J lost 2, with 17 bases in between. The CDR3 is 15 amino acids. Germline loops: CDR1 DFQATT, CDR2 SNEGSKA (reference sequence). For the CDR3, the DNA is TGCAGTGCTAGTGAACCACAGGGAACGGCCTACGAGCAGTACTTC. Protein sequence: CSASEPQGTAYEQYF.

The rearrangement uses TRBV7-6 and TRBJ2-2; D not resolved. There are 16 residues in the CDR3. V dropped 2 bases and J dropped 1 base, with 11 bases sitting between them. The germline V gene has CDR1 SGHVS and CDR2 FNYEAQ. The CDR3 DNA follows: TGTGCCAGCAGCTTAAATCCCAGGTTGAACACCGGGGAGCTGTTTTTT. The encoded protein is CASSLNPRLNTGELFF.

The CDR3 loop reads CASSPGSSNTDTQYF. Here the CDR3 DNA reads TGCGCCAGCAGCCCAGGGTCCTCCAACACAGATACGCAGTATTTT. The V and J genes are TRBV5-1 and TRBJ2-3; a weak D match, TRBD1 (5 bases). The V end lost 4 bases, the J end lost 2 bases, and 14 bases lay between the germline ends. The CDR3 is made up of 15 amino acids. Germline CDR1 and CDR2: SGHRS and YFSETQ.

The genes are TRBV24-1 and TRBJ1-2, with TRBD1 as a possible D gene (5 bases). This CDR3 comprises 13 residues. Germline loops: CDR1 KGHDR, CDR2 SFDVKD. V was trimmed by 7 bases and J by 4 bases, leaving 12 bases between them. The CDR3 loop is CATSDSFAYGYTF. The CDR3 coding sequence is TGTGCCACCAGCGACAGTTTTGCCTATGGCTACACCTTC.

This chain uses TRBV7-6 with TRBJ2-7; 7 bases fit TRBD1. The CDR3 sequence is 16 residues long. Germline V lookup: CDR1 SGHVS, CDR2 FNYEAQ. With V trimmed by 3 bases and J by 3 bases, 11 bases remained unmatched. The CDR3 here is CASSLRPGQGDYEQYF. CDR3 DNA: TGTGCCAGCAGCTTGAGGCCGGGGCAGGGGGACTACGAGCAGTACTTC.